Presented here are 28 T cell receptor beta chains from one specimen sequenced in a study of blood T cell repertoires in COVID-19. Some clones are missing from TCRdb's copy, which holds only in-frame ones; the method was immunoSEQ multiplex PCR. The table records 200,000 to 250,000 clones, 65% to 85% of them present only once. The sequenced sample was PBMCs or T cells enriched from blood (not recorded which). Receptors originate from a woman aged 40 to 50 who had recovered from COVID-19.

The chain is built from TRBV5-4 and TRBJ1-4, with 8 bases fitting TRBD1. With V trimmed by 0 bases and J by 8 bases, 15 bases remained unmatched. The CDR3 is 18 residues long. Germline CDR1 is SGHNT and CDR2 is YYREEE (reference sequence). In DNA form, the CDR3 reads TGTGCCAGCAGCTTGGGTGGTCAGGGGGCGGTTGTAGACGAAAAACTGTTTTTT. It encodes CASSLGGQGAVVDEKLFF.

The J gene is TRBJ1-5, the V gene TRBV3-1 (or the pseudogene TRBV3-2), with D perhaps TRBD1 (5 bases). CDR1 and CDR2 from the germline V gene are LGHDT and YNNKEL (reference sequence). This CDR3 is 15 amino acids long. V lost 0 bases and J lost 6, with 12 bases in between. The CDR3 DNA sequence: TGTGCCAGCAGCCAAGATGCCAGGGCCACTCAGCCCCAGCATTTT. It specifies CASSQDARATQPQHF.

The chain recombines TRBV5-1 with TRBJ1-4; D unclear. The CDR3 sequence is 12 residues long. With 2 bases removed from V and 5 bases from J, the gap between germline ends came to 4 bases. Germline CDR1 reads SGHRS; CDR2 reads YFSETQ. DNA for the CDR3: TGCGCCAGCAGCTTAGCGAATGAAAAACTGTTTTTT. Translated: CASSLANEKLFF.

The chain uses TRBV2 and TRBJ2-5, with 7 bases identical to TRBD1. Per the germline V gene, CDR1 is SNHLY and CDR2 is FYNNEI. There are 16 residues in the CDR3. J gave up 4 bases and V 6 bases, and 14 bases lay outside the gene matches. CDR3 DNA sequence: TGTGCCAGCAGCTTGGGTCGGACAGGCGGTATAGAGACCCAGTACTTC. Its protein is CASSLGRTGGIETQYF.

The gene calls are TRBV19 and TRBJ2-1; TRBD2 agrees at 14 bases. V lost 5 bases, J lost 5 bases, and 8 bases stayed unmatched. Germline-derived CDR1 and CDR2 are LNHDA and SQIVND (reference sequence). This CDR3 comprises 17 residues. For the CDR3, the DNA is TGTGCCAGTAGTCCTCGGACTAGCGGGAGGCCCGACAATGAGCAGTTCTTC. The encoded protein is CASSPRTSGRPDNEQFF.

This CDR3 is CATSRSGSQNEQFF. The DNA for the CDR3 is TGTGCCACCAGTCGTAGCGGGAGTCAAAATGAGCAGTTCTTC. This chain connects TRBV24-1 to TRBJ2-1, with 9 bases fitting TRBD2. The germline V gene encodes CDR1 KGHDR and CDR2 SFDVKD. J lost 7 bases, V lost 6 bases, and 6 bases had no gene match. The CDR3 length is 14 residues.

CDR3 amino acids: CASSKLPGADLEAFF. The CDR3, as DNA: TGTGCCAGCAGCAAGCTCCCAGGGGCGGACCTTGAAGCTTTCTTT. J is TRBJ1-1 and V is TRBV28; a weak D match, TRBD1 (6 bases). The V gene lost 6 bases and the J gene lost 7 bases, with 21 bases spanning the gap. Looked up from germline, CDR1 is MDHEN and CDR2 is SYDVKM. The CDR3 extends over 15 amino acids.

The gene calls are TRBV12-3 or TRBV12-4 and TRBJ1-4; 7 bases are a match to TRBD1. This CDR3 has 13 residues. V shed 8 bases and J 8 bases; nucleotides not matched to a gene: 8. CDR3 in amino acids: CASLGTVREKLFF. CDR3 DNA sequence: TGTGCCAGCTTGGGGACAGTGAGGGAAAAACTGTTTTTT.

The V call is TRBV12-3 or TRBV12-4, the J call TRBJ2-7; D gene ambiguous. CDR3 size: 13 residues. The V gene lost 3 bases and the J gene lost 1 base, with 7 bases spanning the gap. The CDR3 reads CASSLGFSYEQYV. In nucleotides, the CDR3 is TGTGCCAGCAGTTTGGGCTTTTCCTACGAGCAGTACGTC.

This rearrangement joins TRBV27 to TRBJ2-1; D possibly corresponds to TRBD2 (6 bases). V was trimmed by 8 bases and J by 2 bases, leaving 19 bases between them. This CDR3 spans 16 amino acids. The germline gives CDR1 MNHEY, CDR2 SMNVEV (reference sequence). CDR3 DNA: TGTGCCAGCGGACTACTCGGGCTAGATACCTACAATGAGCAGTTCTTC. Its protein product is CASGLLGLDTYNEQFF.

The chain recombines TRBV24-1 with TRBJ2-1; 9 bases align to TRBD2. The V gene end was trimmed by 3 bases and the J gene end by 0 bases; junction bases not matched to a gene: 2. The CDR3 runs to 16 residues. Germline V gene sequence: CDR1 KGHDR, CDR2 SFDVKD. CDR3 DNA: TGTGCCACCAGTGATCCGGGACTAGCCTCCTACAATGAGCAGTTCTTC. Translation gives CATSDPGLASYNEQFF.

This clone was seen only once. The gene calls are TRBV4-1 and TRBJ2-5; 10 positions agree with TRBD1. CDR1 is MGHRA and CDR2 is YSYEKL in the germline V gene. V lost 0 bases to trimming and J lost 4 bases; unmatched junction nucleotides: 8. This CDR3 spans 17 amino acids. The CDR3 DNA follows: TGCGCCAGCAGCCAAGATTCGGGCGACAGGGGGCCAGAGACCCAGTACTTC. Protein product: CASSQDSGDRGPETQYF.

This chain connects TRBV20-1 to TRBJ2-1; TRBD2 matches at 8 bases. V lost 3 bases and J lost 4; bases outside the gene matches: 8. The CDR3 covers 15 residues. CDR1 DFQATT and CDR2 SNEGSKA come from the germline V gene (reference sequence). As DNA, the CDR3 is TGCAGTGCTAGTCGTCGCGCGGGAGGTTACAATGAGCAGTTCTTC. This gives the protein CSASRRAGGYNEQFF.

The chain uses TRBV3-1 (or the pseudogene TRBV3-2) and TRBJ1-5; 9 bases align to TRBD1. V gave up 1 base and J gave up 0 bases; unmatched junction bases: 7. The CDR3 has 18 residues. The germline V gene has CDR1 LGHDT and CDR2 YNNKEL (reference sequence). Here the CDR3 reads CASSQGDRGFHSNQPQHF. The CDR3 DNA reads TGTGCCAGCAGCCAAGGCGACAGGGGGTTCCATAGCAATCAGCCCCAGCATTTT.

This chain links TRBV28 with TRBJ1-5; 9 bases fit TRBD1. This CDR3 region has 17 residues. V dropped 6 bases and J dropped 5; count of bases not matched to a gene: 14. Germline CDR1 and CDR2: MDHEN and SYDVKM. The CDR3 region is CASSIFTPRDRDQPQHF. The CDR3 region has the DNA TGTGCCAGCAGCATATTCACCCCACGGGACAGGGATCAGCCCCAGCATTTT.

The genes are TRBV21-1 and TRBJ2-7; the D segment call TRBD1 is taken from the table without a DNA check. TRBV21-1 is classified as a pseudogene. CDR3 size: 14 residues. CDR3 DNA sequence: TGTGCCAGCAGCAAAAGCGTGGGACAGTACGAGCAGTACGTC. It encodes CASSKSVGQYEQYV.

The genes are TRBV4-1 and TRBJ1-4; maybe TRBD1 (5 bases). The length of the CDR3 is 15 residues. Trimming cost V 4 bases and J 4 bases, with 13 bases left between them. Germline values: CDR1 MGHRA, CDR2 YSYEKL. This chain's CDR3 is CASSRDTGYNEKLFF. CDR3 in DNA: TGCGCCAGCAGCCGAGATACAGGTTATAATGAAAAACTGTTTTTT.

This chain links TRBV27 with TRBJ1-4; D possibly corresponds to TRBD1 (6 bases). Germline loops: CDR1 MNHEY, CDR2 SMNVEV (reference sequence). Trimming removed 5 bases from V and 6 bases from J, with 19 bases in between. The CDR3 runs 16 residues. CDR3 coding DNA: TGTGCCAGCAGTCCTAATCAGGGGAAGGGGGATGAAAAACTGTTTTTT. The encoded protein is CASSPNQGKGDEKLFF.

This chain uses TRBV9 with TRBJ1-2, with D possibly matching TRBD1 (5 bases). This CDR3 has 13 amino acids. Germline V gene data show CDR1 as SGDLS and CDR2 as YYNGEE. V lost 4 bases and J lost 4, with 11 bases in between. The CDR3 here is CASSQGRTYGYTF. CDR3 bases: TGTGCCAGCAGCCAGGGTAGGACCTATGGCTACACCTTC.

This chain joins TRBV11-2 and TRBJ2-3; D uncertain. Germline V gene data show CDR1 as SGHAT and CDR2 as FQNNGV. V lost 1 base and J 2 bases, leaving 7 bases between the germline ends. The CDR3 loop spans 14 amino acids. The CDR3 DNA is TGTGCCAGCAGCTTAGTTTCGGTCACAGATACGCAGTATTTT. This codes for CASSLVSVTDTQYF.

This chain joins TRBV5-8 and TRBJ2-7; TRBD1 might be the D (7 bases). CDR1 SGHTS and CDR2 YDEGEE come from the germline V gene. V was cut by 3 bases and J by 3 bases, with 13 bases left in between. This CDR3 spans 14 amino acids. CDR3 DNA: TGTGCCAGCAGCTGGGGGGACAGTTTCTACGAGCAGTACGTC. As protein: CASSWGDSFYEQYV.

The V call is TRBV28, the J call TRBJ2-2; 8 bases fit TRBD2. In germline, CDR1 is MDHEN, CDR2 SYDVKM. The CDR3 consists of 18 residues. The V gene end was trimmed by 9 bases and the J gene end by 0 bases; junction bases not matched to a gene: 15. CDR3 bases: TGTGCCAGATCTGGTGGCGGGAGGATCTCCGCGAACACCGGGGAGCTGTTTTTT. Translating gives CARSGGGRISANTGELFF.

The chain uses TRBV10-3 and TRBJ2-7; the D gene is possibly TRBD1 (6 bases). Trimming removed 3 bases from V and 3 bases from J, with 12 bases in between. The CDR3 contains 14 residues. Per the germline V gene, CDR1 is ENHRY and CDR2 is SYGVKD. The CDR3 DNA follows: TGTGCCATCAGTGAACAGGGTGGTGGCTACGAGCAGTACTTC. Its translation: CAISEQGGGYEQYF.

V usage is TRBV24-1 and J usage is TRBJ1-2; 11 bases align to TRBD1. V gave up 3 bases and J gave up 4 bases; unmatched junction bases: 9. CDR3 length: 17 amino acids. Per the germline V gene, CDR1 is KGHDR and CDR2 is SFDVKD. The DNA for the CDR3 is TGTGCCACCAGTGATACCCGTGGACAGGGGGCGGGCTATGGCTACACCTTC. Protein product: CATSDTRGQGAGYGYTF.

The genes are TRBV19 and TRBJ1-6, with 9 nucleotides matching TRBD1. Germline V CDR1 and CDR2: LNHDA, SQIVND (reference sequence). J was trimmed by 8 bases and V by 4 bases; bases with no gene match: 6. This CDR3 has 15 amino acids. The CDR3 sequence: CASSTEGQGHSPLHF. The CDR3 nucleotides read TGTGCCAGTAGTACTGAGGGACAGGGTCATTCACCCCTCCACTTT.

V gene TRBV27 combines with J gene TRBJ1-2; the D gene is possibly TRBD1 (5 bases). V dropped 1 base and J dropped 5 bases, with 8 bases sitting between them. The CDR3 length is 13 residues. The germline gives CDR1 MNHEY, CDR2 SMNVEV (reference sequence). CDR3 nucleotide sequence: TGTGCCAGCAGTTTATTCGGGGGGTATGGCTACACCTTC. This sequence encodes CASSLFGGYGYTF.

This clone has a handful of counts. The chain recombines TRBV29-1 with TRBJ1-2, with TRBD1 matching over 7 bases. J lost 12 bases, V lost 2 bases, and 12 bases had no gene match. The germline V gene encodes CDR1 SQVTM and CDR2 ANQGSEA. This CDR3 is built from 13 residues. This chain's CDR3 is CSVENGQGDRHTF. The DNA of the CDR3 is TGCAGCGTTGAAAACGGGCAGGGGGATCGCCACACCTTC.

This chain connects TRBV15 to TRBJ2-1, with 7 bases fitting TRBD2. V lost 0 bases, J lost 0 bases, and 5 bases stayed unmatched. The CDR3 runs 17 residues. The germline CDR1 and CDR2 sequences are LNHNV and YYDKDF (reference sequence). The CDR3 spells CATSRDIAGRSYNEQFF. The DNA for the CDR3 is TGTGCCACCAGCAGAGATATAGCGGGCCGCTCCTACAATGAGCAGTTCTTC.